These 16 T cell receptor beta chains originate from one sample sequenced in a study of low-dose radiotherapy and immunotherapy resistance in tumors. TRAV- and TRBV-specific primers were used for first-strand cDNA, which covered alpha and beta chains. Both a constant-region primer and a V-primer adapter served to amplify TCRs across roughly 20 PCR cycles. MiXCR, run by TCRdb on the reads, gives a single entry per CDR3 protein. The table shows around 11,000 distinct CDR3 sequences, with approximately 65% occurring only once. These receptors were taken from a human donor with advanced metastatic prostate, ovarian, gallbladder or colorectal cancer (not recorded which). This table probably holds off-target reads from a library built for another chain.

The chain is built from TRBV6-8 and TRBJ1-2; D remains unclear. CDR1 MNHGY and CDR2 SAAAGT come from the germline V gene. V shed 5 bases and J shed 4 bases, with 11 bases lying between them. The CDR3 runs to 13 residues. DNA for the CDR3: TGTGCCAGCAGTCCCAGAAATACCTATGGCTACACCTTC. Translating it yields CASSPRNTYGYTF.

This clonotype was recorded once. This rearrangement joins TRBV28 to TRBJ1-1; possibly TRBD1 for D (6 bases). The CDR3 is made up of 15 amino acids. V was pared by 7 bases and J by 5 bases, with 20 bases between. CDR1 and CDR2 (germline): MDHEN, SYDVKM. CDR3 in amino acids: CASTPVGRGGTEAFF. The DNA for the CDR3 is TGTGCCAGCACCCCAGTTGGCAGGGGAGGGACTGAAGCTTTCTTT. Together with reference TRBV28 and TRBJ1-1, the CDR3 gives the full variable domain: DVKVTQSSRYLVKRTGEKVFLECVQDMDHENMFWYRQDPGLGLRLIYFSYDVKMKEKGDIPEGYSVSREKKERFSLILESASTNQTSMYLCASTPVGRGGTEAFFGQGTRLTVV.

The J gene is TRBJ1-1, the V gene TRBV4-3; D may be TRBD1 (5 bases). The germline V and J ends were trimmed by 0 bases and 13 bases, with 18 bases remaining between them. CDR1 and CDR2 from the germline V gene are LGHNA and YSLEER. This CDR3 is built from 14 residues. CDR3 DNA sequence: TGCGCCAGCAGCCAAGATCCCCAGGGCCTAGTGGTTTTCTTT. Translated: CASSQDPQGLVVFF.

CDR3 bases: TGTGCCAGCAGCTTAAAAGGGTTGGCCACGTCTGTTTCACCCCTCCACTTT. Translating gives CASSLKGLATSVSPLHF. This chain joins TRBV7-3 and TRBJ1-6; D is unclear. Germline V CDR1 and CDR2: SGHTA, FQGTGA. V was cut by 1 base and J by 9 bases, with 19 bases left in between. CDR3 size: 17 residues.

The J gene is TRBJ1-1, the V gene TRBV6-5, with TRBD1 identical over 7 bases. Germline V gene sequence: CDR1 MNHEY, CDR2 SVGAGI. The CDR3 runs 13 residues. Unmatched junction bases numbered 6, after V lost 6 bases and J lost 5 bases. The DNA for the CDR3 is TGTGCCAGCAGCCGACAGGGTGTTACTGAAGCTTTCTTT. It yields the protein CASSRQGVTEAFF.

The rearrangement uses TRBV5-1 and TRBJ1-1; D remains ambiguous. The V end lost 3 bases, the J end lost 2 bases, and 2 bases lay between the germline ends. CDR1 and CDR2 from the germline V gene are SGHRS and YFSETQ. This CDR3 is built from 11 residues. The CDR3 loop reads CASSSNTEAFF. DNA for the CDR3: TGCGCCAGCAGCTCCAACACTGAAGCTTTCTTT. Combining the CDR3 with reference TRBV5-1 and TRBJ1-1 gives the whole variable domain KAGVTQTPRYLIKTRGQQVTLSCSPISGHRSVSWYQQTPGQGLQFLFEYFSETQRNKGNFPGRFSGRQFSNSRSEMNVSTLELGDSALYLCASSSNTEAFFGQGTRLTVV.

CDR3 amino acids: CASSPTYPGRGETQYF. CDR3 bases: TGTGCCAGCTCACCCACGTACCCAGGACGGGGGGAGACCCAGTACTTC. V gene TRBV18 combines with J gene TRBJ2-5; D is perhaps TRBD2 (6 bases). The CDR3 contains 16 residues. With 3 bases removed from V and 5 bases from J, the gap between germline ends came to 19 bases. The germline V gene encodes CDR1 KGHSH and CDR2 LQKENI.

CDR3 sequence reads: CAGKVRGVSGEQFF. The CDR3 coding sequence is TGTGCCGGGAAGGTACGAGGCGTATCTGGTGAGCAGTTCTTC. V gene TRBV28 combines with J gene TRBJ2-1; D not certain. The CDR3 is 14 amino acids. Deletions cut 11 bases from V and 9 bases from J, with 23 bases between. Looked up from germline, CDR1 is MDHEN and CDR2 is SYDVKM.

This sequence joins TRBV5-6 and TRBJ2-1, with D unresolved. V gave up 5 bases and J gave up 13 bases, with 13 bases separating them. The germline V gene encodes CDR1 SGHDT and CDR2 YYEEEE. The CDR3 runs to 11 residues. The CDR3 protein is CASSQRDIQFF. The CDR3 DNA follows: TGTGCCAGCAGTCAAAGGGATATACAGTTCTTC.

The V call is TRBV6-2 or TRBV6-3, the J call TRBJ2-1; 9 nucleotides agree with TRBD2. V shed 7 bases and J 1 base; nucleotides not matched to a gene: 17. Germline loops: CDR1 MNHEY, CDR2 SVGEGT. The CDR3 has 19 residues. The CDR3 loop is CASTDPVAGGPGSYNEQFF. In nucleotides, the CDR3 is TGTGCCAGCACCGACCCGGTGGCGGGAGGGCCTGGTTCCTACAATGAGCAGTTCTTC.

This chain uses TRBV2 with TRBJ2-2, with 7 bases lining up with TRBD2. V was clipped by 6 bases and J by 3 bases; unmatched bases: 4. This CDR3 has 14 residues. CDR1 is SNHLY, CDR2 FYNNEI, per germline. CDR3: CASRYREDTGELFF. The CDR3 DNA sequence: TGTGCCAGCAGATACCGGGAGGACACCGGGGAGCTGTTTTTT.

This clonotype was detected only once. The V and J genes are TRBV29-1 and TRBJ1-1, with a weak D call TRBD1 (6 bases). This CDR3 is built from 14 residues. Trimming took off 5 bases at V and 4 bases at J, with 17 bases between the two ends. Germline V gene lookup returns CDR1 SQVTM and CDR2 ANQGSEA. The chain's CDR3 is CSVRRAGGGTEAFF. The CDR3 DNA reads as TGCAGCGTTCGTCGGGCCGGAGGGGGCACTGAAGCTTTCTTT.

The genes are TRBV6-2 or TRBV6-3 and TRBJ1-1, with TRBD1 matching over 7 bases. The V segment lost 4 bases and the J segment 5 bases; nucleotides outside the gene matches: 13. Looked up from germline, CDR1 is MNHEY and CDR2 is SVGEGT. This CDR3 has 16 amino acids. The CDR3 DNA is TGTGCCAGCAGTTCTGGTAAGGGGGCCCGAGGGACTGAAGCTTTCTTT. Residues: CASSSGKGARGTEAFF.

This sequence joins TRBV19 and TRBJ2-1; possibly TRBD1 for D (5 bases). V lost 3 bases and J 2 bases, leaving 11 bases between the germline ends. This CDR3 comprises 15 residues. The germline CDR1 and CDR2 sequences are LNHDA and SQIVND (reference sequence). CDR3 DNA sequence: TGTGCCAGTAGTATCCCCGACAGTCCCTACAATGAGCAGTTCTTC. Protein sequence: CASSIPDSPYNEQFF.

The chain uses TRBV5-1 and TRBJ2-2; TRBD2 matches 14 bases. CDR1 is SGHRS, CDR2 YFSETQ, per germline. This CDR3 comprises 17 residues. J lost 3 bases, V lost 4 bases, and 5 bases had no gene match. The CDR3 protein is CASSGGLAGVHTGELFF. The CDR3 DNA sequence: TGCGCCAGCAGCGGGGGACTAGCGGGAGTACACACCGGGGAGCTGTTTTTT.

The chain links TRBV10-1 to TRBJ1-1, with D perhaps TRBD1 (5 bases). V was shortened by 2 bases and J by 0 bases, with 10 bases between the two germline ends. The CDR3 runs to 15 residues. The germline gives CDR1 WNHNN, CDR2 SYGVQD (reference sequence). As DNA, the CDR3 is TGCGCCAGCAGTGAGACAGGACGCATGAACACTGAAGCTTTCTTT. Translation: CASSETGRMNTEAFF.